The next 14 T cell receptor beta chains were all read from a single sample in a study of T-cell reconstitution after alpha-beta-depleted transplantation in children. Construction of the TCRbeta library involved unique molecular identifiers. One entry per CDR3 protein results from TCRdb running MiXCR on the PCR reads. The data show approximately 1,000,000 distinct CDR3 sequences, about 29% seen once. The starting material was PBMCs, mostly from graft donor cells, obtained 360 days after TCRalphabeta/CD19-depleted stem cell transplant. The receptors here all came from a boy under two years old who had a stem cell transplant for SCID, so the T cells may come from the graft donor.

The chain carries TRBV6-5 and TRBJ2-1; a weak D match, TRBD2 (5 bases). V was cut by 0 bases and J by 2 bases, with 14 bases left in between. Germline lookup yields CDR1 MNHEY and CDR2 SVGAGI. The CDR3 spans 17 residues. The CDR3 nucleotides read TGTGCCAGCAGTTACTCGGGCCAGCGGACGGCCTACAATGAGCAGTTCTTC. Its protein product is CASSYSGQRTAYNEQFF.

The rearrangement joins TRBV9 to TRBJ2-1; 12 nucleotides agree with TRBD2. The CDR3 consists of 16 residues. The V gene end was trimmed by 3 bases and the J gene end by 4 bases; junction bases not matched to a gene: 5. In germline, CDR1 is SGDLS, CDR2 YYNGEE. This CDR3 is CASSALGLAGYNEQFF. For the CDR3, the DNA is TGTGCCAGCAGCGCCTTGGGACTAGCGGGTTACAATGAGCAGTTCTTC.

This sequence joins TRBV12-3 or TRBV12-4 and TRBJ2-7, with a weak D call TRBD2 (6 bases). This CDR3 has 13 residues. V was trimmed by 2 bases and J by 5 bases, leaving 10 bases between them. The CDR3 region is CASSLRGFNEQYF. The DNA of the CDR3 is TGTGCCAGCAGTTTACGGGGGTTCAACGAGCAGTACTTC.

This chain links TRBV24-1 with TRBJ2-1; D possibly corresponds to TRBD2 (6 bases). V was clipped by 9 bases and J by 12 bases, with 23 bases between them. The CDR3 is 14 amino acids. The germline V gene has CDR1 KGHDR and CDR2 SFDVKD. CDR3 loop: CATSGTEGVWGQFF. Written as DNA, the CDR3 is TGTGCCACCTCCGGGACGGAGGGCGTATGGGGGCAGTTCTTC.

V usage is TRBV9 and J usage is TRBJ2-3; tentative D call: TRBD2 (5 bases). In germline, CDR1 is SGDLS, CDR2 YYNGEE. This CDR3 region has 17 residues. Trimming took 0 bases from V and 5 from J, leaving 19 bases between them. CDR3 coding DNA: TGTGCCAGCAGCGTAGACGACTACCAATCGATCGGAGATACGCAGTATTTT. Amino acid sequence: CASSVDDYQSIGDTQYF.

This clonotype has just a few counts. The V call is TRBV5-1, the J call TRBJ2-3, with D unclear. CDR1 SGHRS and CDR2 YFSETQ come from the germline V gene. The V gene lost 1 base and the J gene lost 0 bases, with 6 bases spanning the gap. The CDR3 spans 14 residues. The CDR3 sequence is CASSLTDSTDTQYF. The DNA for the CDR3 is TGCGCCAGCAGCTTGACAGACAGCACAGATACGCAGTATTTT.

This clonotype was seen a handful of times. The chain links TRBV3-1 to TRBJ1-1; D perhaps matches TRBD1 (5 bases). Germline-derived CDR1 and CDR2 are LGHDT and YNNKEL (reference sequence). CDR3 length equals 13 residues. With 5 bases removed from V and 4 bases from J, the gap between germline ends came to 11 bases. Here the CDR3 DNA reads TGTGCCAGCAGCAGGGGTGCGGGCACTGAAGCTTTCTTT. Translation gives CASSRGAGTEAFF.

This clonotype was counted only a few times. This chain uses TRBV12-3 or TRBV12-4 with TRBJ2-3, with 9 bases aligning to TRBD2. CDR3 size: 19 residues. Trimming removed 1 base from V and 4 bases from J; junction bases left unmatched: 15. The CDR3 nucleotides are TGTGCCAGCAGTTTAGTGGTCACCTTAGCGGGGGCCCTTCCAGATACGCAGTATTTT. Its protein is CASSLVVTLAGALPDTQYF.

This clonotype was seen a handful of times. V gene TRBV4-2 combines with J gene TRBJ2-2; 9 bases agree with TRBD2. This CDR3 comprises 15 residues. V shed 4 bases, J shed 5 bases, and the junction held 5 bases outside the gene matches. Germline V lookup: CDR1 LGHNA, CDR2 YNFKEQ. This chain's CDR3 is CASSPGTSPTGELFF. The CDR3 DNA reads as TGTGCCAGCAGCCCCGGGACTAGCCCGACCGGGGAGCTGTTTTTT.

This clonotype appeared a few times. The chain carries TRBV15 and TRBJ2-1; 10 bases are a match to TRBD2. V lost 8 bases and J lost 7; bases outside the gene matches: 8. The CDR3 spans 14 residues. The germline V gene encodes CDR1 LNHNV and CDR2 YYDKDF (reference sequence). The CDR3 bases are TGTGCCACCGGAAAGGGACTAGCGCGTAATGAGCAGTTCTTC. Its translation: CATGKGLARNEQFF.

V usage is TRBV12-3 or TRBV12-4 and J usage is TRBJ2-3, with 7 positions matching TRBD1. The CDR3 is 17 amino acids. Trimming cost V 5 bases and J 1 base; bases outside gene matches: 12. The CDR3 sequence is CASSRMTGTDRTDTQYF. DNA for the CDR3: TGTGCCAGCAGTCGAATGACCGGGACAGACCGCACAGATACGCAGTATTTT.

This clonotype was recorded a few times. V is TRBV20-1 and J is TRBJ2-7; D is ambiguous. The CDR3 has 11 residues. Trimming shortened V by 3 bases and J by 5 bases, and 8 bases separated the two germline ends. CDR1 DFQATT and CDR2 SNEGSKA come from the germline V gene (reference sequence). The CDR3 DNA reads TGCAGTGCTAGTCTAGGGAACGAGCAGTACTTC. Protein product: CSASLGNEQYF.

This chain joins TRBV20-1 and TRBJ2-7; tentatively, D is TRBD1 (5 bases). Trimming took off 7 bases at V and 5 bases at J, with 15 bases between the two ends. The CDR3 covers 12 residues. In germline, CDR1 is DFQATT, CDR2 SNEGSKA (reference sequence). CDR3 loop: CSGLGRGNEQYF. The CDR3 DNA sequence: TGCAGTGGCCTAGGTAGGGGAAACGAGCAGTACTTC.

Only a few counts were recorded for this clonotype. The V call is TRBV10-3, the J call TRBJ2-3, with D possibly being TRBD2 (5 bases). The CDR3 is 17 amino acids. The germline V gene encodes CDR1 ENHRY and CDR2 SYGVKD. Deletions cut 0 bases from V and 3 bases from J, with 16 bases between. CDR3 in amino acids: CAISESTGLLSTDTQYF. As DNA, the CDR3 is TGTGCCATCAGTGAGTCCACGGGGTTGTTGTCAACAGATACGCAGTATTTT.